Shown below are 19 T cell receptor beta chains from a single sample sequenced in a study of response to subunit inactivated influenza vaccine. TCRdb re-called the RT-PCR reads through MiXCR, storing one row per CDR3 protein. The data show 610,000 or so distinct CDR3 sequences, roughly 15% seen once. Source: PBMCs from blood, taken about 11 days after vaccination. All receptors derive from a man aged 45-60 years who received an inactivated influenza vaccine.

This clonotype came up a few times. The J gene is TRBJ2-3, the V gene TRBV7-2; the match to TRBD1 covers 9 bases. CDR1 and CDR2 (germline): SGHTA, FQGNSA. The CDR3 is 14 residues long. The ends lost 5 bases at V and 2 bases at J; junction bases unmatched: 2. The CDR3 here is CASSGTGYTDTQYF. The CDR3, as DNA: TGTGCCAGCAGCGGGACAGGGTACACAGATACGCAGTATTTT.

There are a few counts of this clonotype. The chain is built from TRBV7-9 and TRBJ2-3; the D gene is possibly TRBD2 (6 bases). Per germline, CDR1 SEHNR and CDR2 FQNEAQ (reference sequence). The CDR3 is 14 amino acids. Trimming removed 3 bases from V and 3 bases from J, with 10 bases in between. The CDR3 sequence is CASSFGTATDTQYF. CDR3 DNA: TGTGCCAGCAGCTTTGGGACTGCGACAGATACGCAGTATTTT. The full variable domain, rest sourced from reference TRBV7-9 and TRBJ2-3, is DTGVSQNPRHKITKRGQNVTFRCDPISEHNRLYWYRQTLGQGPEFLTYFQNEAQLEKSRLLSDRFSAERPKGSFSTLEIQRTEQGDSAMYLCASSFGTATDTQYFGPGTRLTVL.

The V and J genes are TRBV28 and TRBJ2-2; D tentatively fits TRBD1 or TRBD2 (6 bases each). CDR3 length: 17 amino acids. Germline values: CDR1 MDHEN, CDR2 SYDVKM. Between the trimmed V and J ends, which lost 1 base and 1 base, there was a span of 13 bases. CDR3 bases: TGTGCCAGCAGTTTATCCCGAGGGGGGATGAACACCGGGGAGCTGTTTTTT. As protein: CASSLSRGGMNTGELFF.

The chain recombines TRBV4-3 with TRBJ2-4; 12 positions match TRBD2. J lost 0 bases, V lost 3 bases, and 6 bases had no gene match. Germline CDR1 is LGHNA and CDR2 is YSLEER. This CDR3 has 18 residues. The CDR3 is CASSQQLAGGLAKNIQYF. In DNA form, the CDR3 reads TGCGCCAGCAGCCAGCAACTAGCGGGGGGACTAGCCAAAAACATTCAGTACTTC.

This clonotype has just a few counts. The V and J genes are TRBV7-9 and TRBJ2-7; D ambiguous. CDR3 length: 13 residues. The ends were cut back, 1 base at V and 4 bases at J, with 8 bases in the middle. The germline V gene encodes CDR1 SEHNR and CDR2 FQNEAQ (reference sequence). The CDR3 protein is CASSLEVPYEQYF. CDR3 DNA sequence: TGTGCCAGCAGCTTAGAGGTGCCTTACGAGCAGTACTTC.

J is TRBJ2-1 and V is TRBV12-3 or TRBV12-4; 7 nucleotides line up with TRBD2. J lost 7 bases, V lost 1 base, and 4 bases had no gene match. This CDR3 spans 14 amino acids. Here the CDR3 DNA reads TGTGCCAGCAGTTTAGGGGACTACCGGAATGAGCAGTTCTTC. It codes for CASSLGDYRNEQFF.

The rearrangement joins TRBV5-6 to TRBJ1-2; 10 bases match TRBD1. The CDR3 is 15 residues long. V lost 3 bases to trimming and J lost 5 bases; unmatched junction nucleotides: 7. From germline, CDR1 is SGHDT and CDR2 YYEEEE. CDR3 in amino acids: CASSYGTGAWYGYTF. DNA of the CDR3: TGTGCCAGCAGCTACGGGACAGGGGCATGGTATGGCTACACCTTC.

CDR3 nucleotides: TGTGCCAGCAGATCAGGTGTCTCTGGGGCCAACGTCCTGACTTTC. As protein: CASRSGVSGANVLTF. This sequence joins TRBV6-2 or TRBV6-3 and TRBJ2-6, with no clear D. There are 15 residues in the CDR3. Deletions cut 6 bases from V and 0 bases from J, with 9 bases between. Germline CDR1 reads MNHEY; CDR2 reads SVGEGT.

The chain carries TRBV4-1 and TRBJ2-7; D is unresolved. V was pared by 1 base and J by 5 bases, with 9 bases between. Germline loops: CDR1 MGHRA, CDR2 YSYEKL. The CDR3 has 13 amino acids. This chain's CDR3 is CASSQGPLNEQYF. Written as DNA, the CDR3 is TGCGCCAGCAGCCAAGGCCCTTTAAACGAGCAGTACTTC.

The chain has TRBV27 and TRBJ2-5, with D perhaps TRBD2 (5 bases). Germline V gives CDR1 MNHEY, CDR2 SMNVEV (reference sequence). The V gene lost 2 bases and the J gene lost 2 bases, with 9 bases spanning the gap. The CDR3 runs 14 residues. The CDR3 spells CASSLLGKQETQYF. The CDR3 bases are TGTGCCAGCAGTTTACTCGGGAAACAAGAGACCCAGTACTTC.

The rearrangement joins TRBV5-6 to TRBJ2-7, with TRBD1 as a possible D gene (5 bases). This CDR3 is 14 amino acids long. The germline gives CDR1 SGHDT, CDR2 YYEEEE. V dropped 0 bases and J dropped 3 bases, with 10 bases sitting between them. This CDR3 reads CASSLDGRDYEQYF. In DNA, the CDR3 is TGTGCCAGCAGCTTGGATGGCAGGGACTACGAGCAGTACTTC.

A single count supports this clonotype. V gene TRBV29-1 combines with J gene TRBJ2-2, with 7 bases aligning to TRBD2. Germline trimming cut 4 bases from V and 7 bases from J; bases unmatched to any gene: 9. Per the germline V gene, CDR1 is SQVTM and CDR2 is ANQGSEA. The length of the CDR3 is 14 residues. CDR3 sequence (DNA): TGCAGCGTTGGTGGGGCTAGCGGTAGCGGGGAGCTGTTTTTT. It yields the protein CSVGGASGSGELFF.

This clonotype was detected ten times or more. The chain is built from TRBV9 and TRBJ2-2; D might be TRBD2 (5 bases). Trimming cost V 2 bases and J 2 bases, with 25 bases left between them. Germline lookup yields CDR1 SGDLS and CDR2 YYNGEE. The length of the CDR3 is 20 residues. The DNA for the CDR3 is TGTGCCAGCAGCGTGGGTCCCCCTCAGAGAATACGGACTAACACCGGGGAGCTGTTTTTT. Protein sequence: CASSVGPPQRIRTNTGELFF. Based on the CDR3 plus reference TRBV9 and TRBJ2-2, the full variable domain is DSGVTQTPKHLITATGQRVTLRCSPRSGDLSVYWYQQSLDQGLQFLIQYYNGEERAKGNILERFSAQQFPDLHSELNLSSLELGDSALYFCASSVGPPQRIRTNTGELFFGEGSRLTVL.

J is TRBJ2-1 and V is TRBV10-3; D gene unclear. Deletions cut 6 bases from V and 0 bases from J, with 12 bases between. From germline, CDR1 is ENHRY and CDR2 SYGVKD. This CDR3 spans 15 amino acids. The CDR3 nucleotides are TGTGCCATCAGCGGACGAGATGACTCCTACAATGAGCAGTTCTTC. Translated: CAISGRDDSYNEQFF.

The chain carries TRBV7-2 and TRBJ2-1, with D possibly being TRBD2 (6 bases). V was pared by 1 base and J by 5 bases, with 15 bases between. Germline V gene sequence: CDR1 SGHTA, CDR2 FQGNSA. The CDR3 length is 16 residues. The CDR3 spells CASSLVGGAGNNEQFF. The CDR3, as DNA: TGTGCCAGCAGCTTAGTAGGCGGCGCGGGGAACAATGAGCAGTTCTTC.

In this sample, this clonotype turned up a few times. The V call is TRBV5-1, the J call TRBJ1-2; D gene uncertain. This CDR3 comprises 16 residues. V was shortened by 1 base and J by 4 bases, with 17 bases between the two germline ends. Looked up from germline, CDR1 is SGHRS and CDR2 is YFSETQ. The CDR3 DNA is TGCGCCAGCAGCTTGATGTCTTCCCAGGCAAGCTATGGCTACACCTTC. This translates into CASSLMSSQASYGYTF.

This chain uses TRBV6-1 with TRBJ2-3, with TRBD1 identical over 8 bases. Trimming took 7 bases from V and 1 from J; bases not matched to a gene: 10. CDR1 MNHNS and CDR2 SASEGT come from the germline V gene. The CDR3 consists of 16 residues. Here the CDR3 DNA reads TGTGCCAGCAAACCTTCGGCGGGACAGGGCACAGATACGCAGTATTTT. This gives the protein CASKPSAGQGTDTQYF.

DNA for the CDR3: TGTGCCAGCAGCCCACGGACTAGCTGGGAGACCCAGTACTTC. As protein: CASSPRTSWETQYF. This chain connects TRBV7-6 to TRBJ2-5; 8 nucleotides align to TRBD2. V trimming: 5 bases; J trimming: 5 bases; junction bases outside the gene matches: 7. Germline CDR1 SGHVS, CDR2 FNYEAQ. The CDR3 sequence is 14 residues long.

This clonotype was counted between two and nine times. The chain employs TRBV5-1 and TRBJ2-3; 8 nucleotides match TRBD2. The J segment lost 6 bases and the V segment lost 0 bases, leaving 6 bases of the junction unmatched. The CDR3 length is 15 residues. The V gene's germline CDR1 is SGHRS and CDR2 YFSETQ. The CDR3 nucleotides read TGCGCCAGCAGCTTGGGCGGGGGGATTTCTGATACGCAGTATTTT. It translates to CASSLGGGISDTQYF.